The text below deals with one T cell receptor beta chain. Time point: pre-sensitization, week 0. Noted treatment: therapeutic diphenylcyclopropenone sensitization with weekly scalp DPC. Total RNA was extracted from unfractionated whole blood. The data derive from a study of human T cells and chemical hapten exposure. Background on the study: How much TCR each sample yielded varied, mostly because pooled library volumes differed slightly.

Germline V gives CDR1 DFQATT, CDR2 SNEGSKA (reference sequence). The CDR3 covers 17 residues. V was shortened by 1 base and J by 7 bases, with 20 bases between the two germline ends. Unique molecular identifiers were attached to individual cDNA molecules during library preparation. A single record per CDR3 protein comes from TCRdb applying MiXCR to the RACE reads. The sample lists some 49,000 distinct CDR3 sequences; about 9.6% were seen once. The sequenced sample was whole blood, obtained in connection with sensitization to the hapten diphenylcyclopropenone (DPC). The sequence was obtained from a woman younger than 45 with alopecia areata. Some clones in this sample may be carry-over from other donors' samples. The J gene is TRBJ1-6, the V gene TRBV20-1, with D possibly being TRBD1 (6 bases). The CDR3 spells CSARVPVTGRVNSPLHF. The CDR3 coding sequence is TGCAGTGCTAGAGTTCCCGTAACAGGGAGAGTAAATTCACCCCTCCACTTT.